A selection of T cell receptor beta chains follows, all from one sample in a study of T cell responses to AZD1222 COVID-19 vaccine. Generated by immunoSEQ multiplex PCR, the TCRdb table keeps only in-frame clones and is missing some. The table shows 140,000 to 150,000 clones, with around 90% occurring only once. Here the sequenced sample was peripheral blood, taken on day 0 of AZD1222 vaccination. The receptor source for this set is an adult in good health. The CDR3 runs from the conserved cysteine through the conserved F or W. The D gene is left open where the match is weak. Size is stated for part of the rows, as once, few or many counts, or as a class when the clone is expanded.

TRBV6-5	few	TRBJ1-1	-	CASSYLGRAEAFF	TGTGCCAGCAGTTATTTAGGCCGAGCTGAAGCTTTCTTT
TRBV19	-	TRBJ2-7	-	CASSLDRSYEQYF	TGTGCCAGTAGCCTCGACAGATCCTACGAGCAGTACTTC
TRBV2	once	TRBJ2-2	-	CASSSRQGGVGELFF	TGTGCCAGCAGCTCCAGACAGGGAGGAGTCGGGGAGCTGTTTTTT
TRBV7-3	-	TRBJ2-5	TRBD2	CASSTLAGLETQYF	TGTGCCAGCAGCACCCTAGCGGGATTGGAGACCCAGTACTTC
TRBV7-2	-	TRBJ1-3	TRBD1	CASSAGQASGNTIYF	TGTGCCAGCAGCGCTGGACAGGCTTCTGGAAACACCATATATTTT
TRBV20-1	-	TRBJ2-1	TRBD2	CSASHPGLAGVSEQFF	TGCAGTGCTAGTCATCCCGGACTAGCGGGAGTCAGTGAGCAGTTCTTC
TRBV12-5	-	TRBJ2-7	-	CASGRVGRYEQYF	TGTGCTAGTGGTAGGGTGGGTAGGTACGAGCAGTACTTC
TRBV14	-	TRBJ2-7	-	CASSQSRDGLYEQYF	TGTGCCAGCAGCCAAAGCCGGGACGGACTCTACGAGCAGTACTTC
TRBV29-1	-	TRBJ2-1	-	CSVDGPSSYNEQFF	TGCAGCGTGGACGGACCGTCCTCCTACAATGAGCAGTTCTTC
TRBV30	-	TRBJ1-6	TRBD1	CAWSGRTGNSPLHF	TGTGCCTGGAGTGGAAGGACAGGGAATTCACCCCTCCACTTT
TRBV2	-	TRBJ1-2	TRBD1	CARGGQVGYGYTF	TGTGCCAGGGGGGGACAGGTCGGATATGGCTACACCTTC
TRBV6-5	-	TRBJ2-7	TRBD1	CASSPGQSYEQYF	TGTGCCAGCAGTCCGGGACAGTCCTACGAGCAGTACTTC
TRBV19	-	TRBJ1-5	-	CASSDWQNQPQHF	TGTGCCTCCTCAGACTGGCAAAATCAGCCCCAGCATTTT
TRBV11-2	-	TRBJ1-4	-	CASSLDLGGTNEKLFF	TGTGCCAGCAGCTTAGATCTCGGCGGAACAAATGAAAAACTGTTTTTT
TRBV28	-	TRBJ2-5	-	CASSSPDIAETQYF	TGTGCCAGCAGTTCCCCTGACATTGCGGAGACCCAGTACTTC
TRBV6-5	-	TRBJ1-5	-	CASSYSPWNQPQHF	TGTGCCAGCAGTTACTCCCCCTGGAATCAGCCCCAGCATTTT
TRBV2	-	TRBJ2-7	TRBD1	CASRGQVYSYEQYF	TGTGCCAGCAGAGGACAGGTTTACTCCTACGAGCAGTACTTC
TRBV19	-	TRBJ2-1	-	CASSPAGQGFLNEQFF	TGTGCCAGTAGTCCCGCTGGGCAGGGATTCCTCAATGAGCAGTTCTTC
TRBV29-1	-	TRBJ1-1	TRBD1	CSGGQLNTEAFF	TGCAGCGGGGGACAGTTGAACACTGAAGCTTTCTTT
TRBV7-2	-	TRBJ2-3	-	CASSSGVGAVDTQYF	TGTGCCAGCAGCTCGGGAGTGGGAGCAGTGGATACGCAGTATTTT
TRBV30	-	TRBJ1-5	TRBD1	CAWSPITGTGNQPQHF	TGTGCCTGGAGCCCAATTACCGGGACAGGGAATCAGCCCCAGCATTTT
TRBV5-1	-	TRBJ2-1	TRBD2	CASSLGPSGRASDEQFF	TGCGCCAGCAGCTTGGGGCCTAGCGGGAGGGCCTCGGATGAGCAGTTCTTC
TRBV30	-	TRBJ2-7	TRBD2	CAWSLRLAGAHEQYF	TGTGCCTGGAGTTTAAGGCTAGCGGGAGCCCACGAGCAGTACTTC
TRBV19	-	TRBJ2-7	-	CASSIMAFLEQYF	TGTGCCAGTAGTATCATGGCATTCCTCGAGCAGTACTTC
TRBV5-1	-	TRBJ2-1	-	CASSGDTWNEQFF	TGCGCCAGCAGCGGGGACACCTGGAATGAGCAGTTCTTC
TRBV11-2	-	TRBJ1-2	TRBD1	CASRSGKTGTANYGYTF	TGTGCCAGCAGGTCGGGGAAGACAGGGACCGCTAACTATGGCTACACCTTC
TRBV12-2	-	TRBJ2-7	-	CASRSHLAGALTNEQYF	TGTGCAAGTCGCTCCCACCTAGCGGGCGCCCTTACCAACGAGCAGTACTTC
TRBV19	-	TRBJ1-6	-	CASSIRNNSPLHF	TGTGCCAGTAGTATTCGGAATAATTCACCCCTCCACTTT
TRBV7-3	-	TRBJ2-1	-	CASSLVQGAYNEQFF	TGTGCCAGCAGCTTAGTACAGGGAGCCTACAATGAGCAGTTCTTC
TRBV11-2	-	TRBJ2-2	TRBD2	CASSFGTRSSGELFF	TGTGCCAGCAGCTTTGGGACTAGATCTTCCGGGGAGCTGTTTTTT
TRBV10-3	-	TRBJ2-1	-	CAITNGDGSYNEQFF	TGTGCCATCACCAATGGGGACGGATCCTACAATGAGCAGTTCTTC
TRBV5-4	-	TRBJ2-7	TRBD2	CASSFPSGGTYEQYF	TGTGCCAGCAGCTTCCCAAGCGGGGGCACCTACGAGCAGTACTTC
TRBV11-2	-	TRBJ2-7	-	CASSWRQDISYEQYF	TGTGCCAGCAGCTGGCGACAGGACATCTCCTACGAGCAGTACTTC
TRBV24-1	-	TRBJ1-5	-	CATSVRGNQPQHF	TGTGCCACCAGTGTCCGGGGAAATCAGCCCCAGCATTTT
TRBV10-3	-	TRBJ1-5	TRBD1	CAIRGEGAEQPQHF	TGTGCCATCAGGGGAGAGGGGGCAGAACAGCCCCAGCATTTT
TRBV28	-	TRBJ2-2	-	CASRSHGTGELFF	TGTGCCAGCAGGTCCCACGGCACCGGGGAGCTGTTTTTT
TRBV7-8	-	TRBJ1-1	-	CASSSNRRPTEAFF	TGTGCCAGCAGCTCAAACAGGCGACCCACTGAAGCTTTCTTT
TRBV9	-	TRBJ1-4	-	CASSRGTNEKLFF	TGTGCCAGTTCCAGGGGAACTAATGAAAAACTGTTTTTT
TRBV11-3	-	TRBJ2-1	TRBD2	CASGGGGSYNEQFF	TGTGCCAGCGGTGGGGGGGGCTCCTACAATGAGCAGTTCTTC
TRBV14	-	TRBJ1-1	TRBD1	CASSQRTGMNTEAFF	TGTGCCAGCAGCCAGCGGACAGGGATGAACACTGAAGCTTTCTTT
TRBV5-5	once	TRBJ1-4	TRBD1	CASSPGGINEKLFF	TGTGCCAGCAGCCCAGGGGGAATTAATGAAAAACTGTTTTTT
TRBV3-1/TRBV3-2	-	TRBJ1-1	-	CASSQDQNTEAFF	TGTGCCAGCAGCCAAGATCAGAACACTGAAGCTTTCTTT
TRBV11-2	-	TRBJ2-1	TRBD2	CASSDGLVSNEQFF	TGTGCCAGCAGCGACGGACTAGTCTCTAATGAGCAGTTCTTC
TRBV14	-	TRBJ2-1	-	CASSHPGNEQFF	TGTGCCAGCAGCCACCCCGGGAATGAGCAGTTCTTC
TRBV7-6	-	TRBJ2-1	TRBD1	CASSFLSGQGVNEQFF	TGTGCCAGCAGCTTCTTATCAGGACAGGGAGTGAATGAGCAGTTCTTC
TRBV6-5	-	TRBJ1-2	-	CASRAGQPGYTF	TGTGCCAGCAGGGCGGGACAACCGGGTTACACCTTC
TRBV30	once	TRBJ2-1	TRBD1	CAWRGQGAREQFF	TGTGCCTGGAGGGGACAGGGGGCAAGAGAGCAGTTCTTC
TRBV5-1	-	TRBJ2-3	TRBD1	CASSRAPGGPGRADTQYF	TGCGCCAGCAGCCGGGCTCCAGGGGGCCCTGGTCGGGCAGATACGCAGTATTTT
TRBV25-1	-	TRBJ1-3	-	CASSAAEGSGNTIYF	TGTGCCAGCAGTGCGGCAGAGGGCTCTGGAAACACCATATATTTT
TRBV10-1	-	TRBJ2-1	-	CASSPEGTYNEQFF	TGCGCCAGCAGTCCCGAGGGCACCTACAATGAGCAGTTCTTC
TRBV6-1	-	TRBJ2-1	TRBD1	CASSGLTGGDRYEQFF	TGTGCCAGCAGTGGCCTGACAGGGGGTGATAGATACGAGCAGTTCTTC